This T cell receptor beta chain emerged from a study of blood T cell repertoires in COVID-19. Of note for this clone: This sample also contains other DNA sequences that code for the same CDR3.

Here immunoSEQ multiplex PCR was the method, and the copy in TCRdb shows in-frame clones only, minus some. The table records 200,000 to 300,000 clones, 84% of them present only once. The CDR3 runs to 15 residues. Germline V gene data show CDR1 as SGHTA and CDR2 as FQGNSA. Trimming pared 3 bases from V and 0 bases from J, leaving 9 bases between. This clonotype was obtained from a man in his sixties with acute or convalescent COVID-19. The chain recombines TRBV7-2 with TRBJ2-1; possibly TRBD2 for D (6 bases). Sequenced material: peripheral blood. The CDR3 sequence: CASSLVGSSYNEQFF. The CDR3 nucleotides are TGTGCCAGCAGCTTGGTCGGGAGCTCCTACAATGAGCAGTTCTTC.